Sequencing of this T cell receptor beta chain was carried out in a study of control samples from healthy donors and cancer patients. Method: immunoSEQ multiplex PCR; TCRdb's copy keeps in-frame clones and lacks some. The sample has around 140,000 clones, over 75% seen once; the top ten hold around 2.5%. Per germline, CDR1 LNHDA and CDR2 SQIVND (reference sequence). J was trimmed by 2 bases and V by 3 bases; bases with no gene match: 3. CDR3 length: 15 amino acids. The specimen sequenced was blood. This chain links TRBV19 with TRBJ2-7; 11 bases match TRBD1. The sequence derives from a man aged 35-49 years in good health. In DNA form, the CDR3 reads TGTGCCAGTAGTATTCGGACAGGGGGCCCCTACGAGCAGTACTTC. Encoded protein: CASSIRTGGPYEQYF.